In this sample, the clone carrying this T cell receptor (beta chain) turned up a few times. Its cognate antigen is unknown. These data are taken from a study of vaccination and CD4 T cells after COVID-19. Turning to the study itself: Convalescent donors totaled six males and four females, including two who were Hispanic. Sampling post-COVID took place a median approximately 100 days after diagnosis (range 35 to 161).

There are 14 residues in the CDR3. Between the trimmed V and J ends, which lost 1 base and 0 bases, there was a span of 4 bases. Germline assignment: CDR1 SEHNR and CDR2 FQNEAQ (reference sequence). The treatment denotes: roughly ten-day PBMC culture with coronavirus spike peptide pools or control peptides (ViraFEST assay). After expanding antigen-specific T cells with peptide pools, ViraFEST sequenced their TCRs. Cultured CD4+ T cell DNA was sequenced using the Oncomine TCR Beta short-read assay. TCRdb re-called the PCR reads through MiXCR, storing one row per CDR3 protein. The sample records under 25,000 distinct CDR3 sequences, roughly 23% being singletons.

The clonotype was recovered from a human donor with COVID-19. The chain employs TRBV7-9 and TRBJ1-5; no clear D gene. The sequencing input was cultured CD4+ T cells from blood. CDR3 amino acids: CASSLGNSNQPQHF. CDR3 in DNA: TGTGCCAGCAGCTTAGGCAATAGCAATCAGCCCCAGCATTTT.